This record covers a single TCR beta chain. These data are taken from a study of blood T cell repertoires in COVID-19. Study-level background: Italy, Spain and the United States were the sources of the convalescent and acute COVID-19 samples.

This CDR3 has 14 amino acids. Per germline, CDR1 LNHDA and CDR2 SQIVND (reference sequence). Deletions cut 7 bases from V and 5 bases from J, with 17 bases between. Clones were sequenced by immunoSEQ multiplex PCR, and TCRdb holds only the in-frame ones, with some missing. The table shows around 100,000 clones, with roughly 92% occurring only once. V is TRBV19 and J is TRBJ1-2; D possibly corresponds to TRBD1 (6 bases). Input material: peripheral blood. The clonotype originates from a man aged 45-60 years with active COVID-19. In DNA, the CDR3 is TGTGCCAGTACCGATAGGGTCAGGGGTTATGGCTACACCTTC. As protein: CASTDRVRGYGYTF.